This T cell receptor (beta chain) was observed in a study of T-cell reconstitution after alpha-beta-depleted transplantation in children. This clonotype was detected many times. The target antigen is unknown. General study findings and limits: Surviving thymic progenitors and recipient T cells were the source of high TCRbeta diversity at day 60 in some patients. Expanded graft clones, several hundred of them, were reportedly the source of alpha-beta T cells about two months after transplant. Diversity and T-cell counts at one year after transplant derived mostly from new T cells.

V dropped 3 bases and J dropped 3 bases, with 18 bases sitting between them. CDR3 length: 16 residues. Library preparation (for TCRbeta) was performed with unique molecular identifiers. MiXCR was run by TCRdb on the PCR reads, yielding one entry per CDR3 protein. Here the sample spans almost 500,000 distinct CDR3 sequences, roughly a tenth being singletons. The V and J genes are TRBV12-3 or TRBV12-4 and TRBJ2-7; D not certain. The origin of this receptor is a child aged 2-15 years with inherited bone marrow failure, due to receive a stem cell transplant. This sample comprised PBMCs, obtained before TCRalphabeta/CD19-depleted stem cell transplant. CDR3 in DNA: TGTGCCAGCAGTTTGTTTAGGGCAGCCCAAATCTACGAGCAGTACTTC. Translation gives CASSLFRAAQIYEQYF.